The 14 T cell receptor beta chains below all came from one sample that was sequenced in a study of molecular identifiers for immune sequencing clone quantification. TCRdb fed the PCR reads into MiXCR, producing one record per CDR3 protein. The data hold about 300,000 distinct CDR3 sequences, with 20% to 25% observed a single time. Sample: naive CD8+ T cells from blood, with Jurkat cell RNA spiked in. The subset is: FACS-sorted CD8+CD4-CCR7+CD45RA+ naive T cells. Receptors were obtained from a human donor in good health. Some libraries in this study had Jurkat cell RNA spiked in.

This clonotype came up many times. In DNA form, the CDR3 reads TGTGCCAGCAGCCCCGACGACTACGAGCAGTACTTC. This codes for CASSPDDYEQYF. The chain couples TRBV7-9 to TRBJ2-7; D gene unclear. The CDR3 covers 12 residues. Trimming stripped 5 bases from V and 3 bases from J, with 8 bases between. The germline CDR1 and CDR2 sequences are SEHNR and FQNEAQ (reference sequence).

This chain connects TRBV11-3 to TRBJ2-3; 7 bases are shared with TRBD1. The V gene end was trimmed by 4 bases and the J gene end by 1 base; junction bases not matched to a gene: 11. The germline CDR1 and CDR2 sequences are SGHNT and YENEEA. This CDR3 has 17 amino acids. CDR3 bases: TGTGCCAGCAGCTCCCGACAGGGAATACGGGGCACAGATACGCAGTATTTT. Encoded protein: CASSSRQGIRGTDTQYF.

This clonotype was counted ten times or more. The V call is TRBV6-5, the J call TRBJ2-2, with TRBD2 matching over 9 bases. Looked up from germline, CDR1 is MNHEY and CDR2 is SVGAGI. The length of the CDR3 is 17 residues. Trimming removed 5 bases from V and 7 bases from J; junction bases left unmatched: 14. The chain's CDR3 is CASSQGVASGIFGELFF. DNA for the CDR3: TGTGCCAGCAGTCAGGGGGTGGCTAGCGGGATTTTCGGGGAGCTGTTTTTT.

This clonotype was seen repeatedly, ten times or more. The CDR3 sequence: CASSQDVAGITYEQYF. CDR3 bases: TGCGCCAGCAGCCAAGACGTAGCGGGAATAACCTACGAGCAGTACTTC. The rearrangement links TRBV4-3 to TRBJ2-7; 8 positions agree with TRBD2. The CDR3 has 16 residues. Germline CDR1 LGHNA, CDR2 YSLEER. Unmatched junction bases numbered 6, after V lost 0 bases and J lost 2 bases.

Worth noting for this clonotype: A read error may explain this, as a much larger clone is one base away. Here the CDR3 omits its conserved ending phenylalanine or tryptophan, so a read error is the likely source. This sequence joins TRBV4-1 and TRBJ1-5; 8 nucleotides agree with TRBD1. Germline trimming cut 1 base from V and 2 bases from J; bases unmatched to any gene: 7. The germline CDR1 and CDR2 sequences are MGHRA and YSYEKL. CDR3 length: 17 amino acids. The CDR3 coding sequence is TGCGCCAGCAGCCAAGTTCCCCCGGGACAGGGCAATCAGCCCCAGCATTTG. It translates to CASSQVPPGQGNQPQHL.

The chain links TRBV4-1 to TRBJ2-3, with 9 bases that match TRBD1. The germline V gene has CDR1 MGHRA and CDR2 YSYEKL. The trim removed 4 bases at V and 2 bases at J, leaving 4 bases unmatched. This CDR3 region has 15 residues. CDR3 in DNA: TGCGCCAGCAGCCCCGGACAGGGGCACACAGATACGCAGTATTTT. This translates into CASSPGQGHTDTQYF.

This clonotype was counted at least ten times. The chain couples TRBV28 to TRBJ2-7, with a tentative D call TRBD2 (7 bases). Trimming left V 1 base short and J 1 base short, with 14 bases between. The CDR3 is 16 residues long. Germline lookup yields CDR1 MDHEN and CDR2 SYDVKM. Here the CDR3 DNA reads TGTGCCAGCAGTTTATCGGGGGGCGCGGGTTCCTACGAGCAGTACTTC. Protein sequence: CASSLSGGAGSYEQYF.

Many counts were recorded for this clonotype. The chain links TRBV9 to TRBJ2-3; 9 bases are shared with TRBD2. Per the germline V gene, CDR1 is SGDLS and CDR2 is YYNGEE. The CDR3 has 15 residues. Trimming removed 3 bases from V and 8 bases from J; junction bases left unmatched: 10. This CDR3 reads CASSDSGGAIGTQYF. CDR3 nucleotides: TGTGCCAGCAGCGATAGCGGGGGAGCCATCGGTACGCAGTATTTT.

Concerning this clonotype: A much larger clone differs from this one at a single base, so this may be a read error. The chain couples TRBV14 to TRBJ2-6; tentative D call: TRBD1 (5 bases). The germline CDR1 and CDR2 sequences are SGHDN and FVKESK. The CDR3 contains 15 residues. The CDR3, as DNA: TGTGCCAGCAACCAAGGGGTCGGTGGGGCCAACGTCCTGACTTTC. Its protein is CASNQGVGGANVLTF.

This clonotype came up a few times. CDR3 nucleotide sequence: TGTGCCAGCAGTTCCATGGGACTAGCGGGGGACTGGTACGAGCAGTACTTC. It encodes CASSSMGLAGDWYEQYF. The gene calls are TRBV6-2 or TRBV6-3 and TRBJ2-7, with TRBD2 matching 14 bases. This CDR3 has 17 residues. Unmatched junction bases numbered 9, after V lost 4 bases and J lost 4 bases. Germline assignment: CDR1 MNHEY and CDR2 SVGEGT.

This clonotype has more than one count but fewer than ten. This sequence joins TRBV4-3 and TRBJ2-1, with D perhaps matching TRBD1 or TRBD2 (5 bases each). The CDR3 spans 15 residues. From germline, CDR1 is LGHNA and CDR2 YSLEER. The V end was cut by 4 bases, the J end by 5 bases, with 15 bases between. The CDR3 nucleotides are TGCGCCAGCAGCCCAGGGCAGGGACGTAACAATGAGCAGTTCTTC. Protein product: CASSPGQGRNNEQFF.

In this sample, this clonotype turned up many times. The genes are TRBV29-1 and TRBJ2-2, with D possibly TRBD2 on 6 matching bases. V shed 7 bases and J shed 1 base, with 16 bases lying between them. Germline V gene lookup returns CDR1 SQVTM and CDR2 ANQGSEA. This CDR3 is 15 amino acids long. DNA for the CDR3: TGCAGCGCCCGCGGGGAGAGTAGGAACACCGGGGAGCTGTTTTTT. This encodes CSARGESRNTGELFF.

This clonotype appeared a few times. The chain uses TRBV29-1 and TRBJ2-3; the D gene is possibly TRBD1 (5 bases). The V and J ends lost 7 bases and 7 bases respectively, with 15 bases between them. Germline CDR1 SQVTM, CDR2 ANQGSEA. CDR3 length: 12 residues. The CDR3 DNA reads as TGCAGCGCAGACAGTGGTGCGAATACGCAGTATTTT. It yields the protein CSADSGANTQYF.

Here the CDR3 reads CAISDPGQVNSYEQYF. The DNA of the CDR3 is TGTGCCATCAGTGACCCCGGGCAGGTCAACTCCTACGAGCAGTACTTC. The chain recombines TRBV10-3 with TRBJ2-7; D is unclear. Trimming left V 3 bases short and J 0 bases short, with 15 bases between. Germline lookup yields CDR1 ENHRY and CDR2 SYGVKD. This CDR3 region has 16 residues.